A single sample is the source of the 26 T cell receptor beta chains below, sequenced in a study of PD-L1 blockade in urothelial cancer. Produced via immunoSEQ multiplex PCR; TCRdb's table is partial and in-frame only. This table holds roughly 26,000 clones, about 86% found once. The source was PBMCs, collected around atezolizumab (anti-PD-L1) treatment. These receptors all stem from a man aged 60 to 75 with urothelial cancer.

CDR3 loop: CASSQRTGGYSDNVQYF. In DNA form, the CDR3 reads TGCGCCAGCAGCCAAAGGACAGGGGGCTATTCGGACAATGTTCAGTACTTC. This chain joins TRBV5-1 and TRBJ2-4, with 11 bases lining up with TRBD1. Germline-derived CDR1 and CDR2 are SGHRS and YFSETQ. Trimming took 4 bases from V and 11 from J; bases not matched to a gene: 17. The length of the CDR3 is 17 residues.

The chain carries TRBV18 and TRBJ1-5; D is ambiguous. In germline, CDR1 is KGHSH, CDR2 LQKENI. V was pared by 2 bases and J by 0 bases, with 8 bases between. This CDR3 spans 15 amino acids. The CDR3 nucleotides read TGTGCCAGCTCACCAGGACGGGATAGCAATCAGCCCCAGCATTTT. It codes for CASSPGRDSNQPQHF.

This clone was counted only a few times. This rearrangement joins TRBV5-1 to TRBJ1-6, with a possible D match to TRBD1 (5 bases). The CDR3 sequence is 14 residues long. Trimming shortened V by 0 bases and J by 9 bases, and 10 bases separated the two germline ends. Looked up from germline, CDR1 is SGHRS and CDR2 is YFSETQ. This chain's CDR3 is CASSLEGAGSPLHF. CDR3 bases: TGCGCCAGCAGCTTGGAAGGGGCAGGTTCACCCCTCCACTTT.

V is TRBV19 and J is TRBJ1-6; no reliable D call. V was shortened by 5 bases and J by 0 bases, with 11 bases between the two germline ends. This CDR3 comprises 16 residues. Germline V gene data show CDR1 as LNHDA and CDR2 as SQIVND (reference sequence). In DNA, the CDR3 is TGTGCCAGTAGTTCCCTAGGGAGCTCCTATAATTCACCCCTCCACTTT. It encodes CASSSLGSSYNSPLHF.

The V call is TRBV5-1, the J call TRBJ2-7; 9 positions match TRBD1. V lost 4 bases, J lost 3 bases, and 8 bases stayed unmatched. Looked up from germline, CDR1 is SGHRS and CDR2 is YFSETQ. CDR3 length: 15 amino acids. The CDR3 coding sequence is TGCGCCAGCAGCACCGGACAGGGGAATCTCTACGAGCAGTACTTC. As protein: CASSTGQGNLYEQYF.

The V gene is TRBV14, the J gene TRBJ1-1; 9 bases match TRBD1. Germline lookup yields CDR1 SGHDN and CDR2 FVKESK. The CDR3 runs 17 residues. Trimming at V came to 3 bases and at J to 0 bases, leaving 8 bases not matched to a gene. The CDR3 nucleotides are TGTGCCAGCAGCCAGAAACAGGGGGCAGGTGTGAACACTGAAGCTTTCTTT. This gives the protein CASSQKQGAGVNTEAFF.

The V and J genes are TRBV6-5 and TRBJ2-2; 7 bases are a match to TRBD1. With 0 bases clipped from V and 6 bases from J, the junction kept 4 bases outside the gene matches. CDR3 length equals 15 residues. Germline V CDR1 and CDR2: MNHEY, SVGAGI. Written as DNA, the CDR3 is TGTGCCAGCAGTTACTCGGGACAGAGGGCCGGGGAGCTGTTTTTT. Translated: CASSYSGQRAGELFF.

The genes are TRBV5-6 and TRBJ2-3; TRBD1 might be the D (6 bases). The CDR3 has 17 amino acids. Germline loops: CDR1 SGHDT, CDR2 YYEEEE. V was trimmed by 4 bases and J by 0 bases, leaving 18 bases between them. DNA for the CDR3: TGTGCCAGCAGCCGACGGACAGAACGATCTAGCACAGATACGCAGTATTTT. This encodes CASSRRTERSSTDTQYF. Drawing the rest from reference TRBV5-6 and TRBJ2-3, the complete variable domain is DAGVTQSPTHLIKTRGQQVTLRCSPKSGHDTVSWYQQALGQGPQFIFQYYEEEERQRGNFPDRFSGHQFPNYSSELNVNALLLGDSALYLCASSRRTERSSTDTQYFGPGTRLTVL.

V and J are TRBV5-6 and TRBJ1-1; unclear D gene. Germline V gene data show CDR1 as SGHDT and CDR2 as YYEEEE. The CDR3 loop spans 16 amino acids. The V and J ends lost 2 bases and 4 bases respectively, with 18 bases between them. CDR3 residues: CASSFPSAGLSTEAFF. As DNA, the CDR3 is TGTGCCAGCAGCTTTCCGTCGGCAGGCCTCTCCACTGAAGCTTTCTTT.

The chain employs TRBV30 and TRBJ1-3, with D possibly being TRBD1 (6 bases). Germline CDR1 is GTSNPN and CDR2 is SVGIG (reference sequence). There are 16 residues in the CDR3. V was cut by 2 bases and J by 0 bases, with 14 bases left in between. The CDR3 reads CAWSTATGPSGNTIYF. The CDR3 coding sequence is TGTGCCTGGAGTACGGCGACAGGCCCCTCTGGAAACACCATATATTTT.

The chain combines TRBV6-5 with TRBJ2-3; 9 bases are shared with TRBD2. The CDR3 sequence is 15 residues long. V was clipped by 5 bases and J by 7 bases; unmatched bases: 10. CDR1 is MNHEY, CDR2 SVGAGI, per germline. This chain's CDR3 is CASSKPSGIVNTQYF. Written as DNA, the CDR3 is TGTGCCAGCAGTAAACCTAGCGGGATAGTAAATACGCAGTATTTT.

This chain joins TRBV7-8 and TRBJ1-1; 7 nucleotides line up with TRBD1. CDR1 and CDR2 from the germline V gene are SGHVS and FQNEAQ. J lost 1 base, V lost 1 base, and 6 bases had no gene match. The CDR3 consists of 16 residues. CDR3 DNA: TGTGCCAGCAGCTTAGTACAAGGGACAGAGAACACTGAAGCTTTCTTT. Residues: CASSLVQGTENTEAFF.

The rearrangement links TRBV19 to TRBJ2-7, with a weak D call TRBD1 (5 bases). The V and J ends lost 5 bases and 5 bases respectively, with 10 bases between them. This CDR3 is 12 amino acids long. Germline CDR1 is LNHDA and CDR2 is SQIVND (reference sequence). This CDR3 is CASSGRDHEQYF. In DNA, the CDR3 is TGTGCCAGTAGTGGCAGGGATCACGAGCAGTACTTC.

The V call is TRBV10-3, the J call TRBJ2-3, with TRBD2 identical over 14 bases. With V trimmed by 10 bases and J by 5 bases, 8 bases remained unmatched. Germline V gene lookup returns CDR1 ENHRY and CDR2 SYGVKD. The CDR3 covers 15 residues. The CDR3 nucleotides are TGTGCCACCCACGGGACTAGCGGGGGTGGAGATACGCAGTATTTT. Its protein is CATHGTSGGGDTQYF.

The rearrangement uses TRBV11-1 and TRBJ1-2; D is ambiguous. V was clipped by 5 bases and J by 4 bases, with 8 bases between them. The CDR3 is 12 residues long. Germline V gives CDR1 SGHAT, CDR2 FQDESV (reference sequence). The CDR3, as DNA: TGTGCCAGCAGCCCCGGTGGCTATGGCTACACCTTC. Translating gives CASSPGGYGYTF.

The chain recombines TRBV29-1 with TRBJ2-3, with D perhaps TRBD1 (6 bases). Trimming removed 5 bases from V and 2 bases from J, with 11 bases in between. Germline loops: CDR1 SQVTM, CDR2 ANQGSEA. CDR3 length: 13 amino acids. Written as DNA, the CDR3 is TGCAGCGTTAAAGGGGACAACACAGATACGCAGTATTTT. The encoded protein is CSVKGDNTDTQYF.

The V and J genes are TRBV5-1 and TRBJ2-2; tentative D call: TRBD1 (6 bases). Germline V lookup: CDR1 SGHRS, CDR2 YFSETQ. The length of the CDR3 is 15 residues. The V end was cut by 4 bases, the J end by 0 bases, with 10 bases between. This chain's CDR3 is CASSTRTANTGELFF. The CDR3 DNA is TGCGCCAGCAGCACCCGGACAGCGAACACCGGGGAGCTGTTTTTT.

This chain links TRBV5-1 with TRBJ2-7, with 8 positions matching TRBD1. This CDR3 comprises 15 residues. With 1 base clipped from V and 5 bases from J, the junction kept 8 bases outside the gene matches. Germline V gives CDR1 SGHRS, CDR2 YFSETQ. CDR3 loop: CASSLTGQGKDEQYF. The CDR3 coding sequence is TGCGCCAGCAGCTTGACAGGACAGGGAAAGGACGAGCAGTACTTC.

This sequence joins TRBV5-4 and TRBJ2-5; 8 nucleotides align to TRBD2. Germline CDR1 SGHNT, CDR2 YYREEE (reference sequence). The CDR3 is made up of 15 amino acids. Trimming at V came to 4 bases and at J to 4 bases, leaving 9 bases not matched to a gene. DNA of the CDR3: TGTGCCAGCAGCATCGACGGGAGGGCAGGAGAGACCCAGTACTTC. This encodes CASSIDGRAGETQYF.

The chain uses TRBV5-1 and TRBJ2-5, with 8 bases that match TRBD2. Trimming cost V 1 base and J 3 bases; bases outside gene matches: 5. The germline V gene has CDR1 SGHRS and CDR2 YFSETQ. The length of the CDR3 is 15 residues. Here the CDR3 reads CASSLFAGGEETQYF. The DNA for the CDR3 is TGCGCCAGCAGCTTGTTTGCGGGGGGAGAAGAGACCCAGTACTTC.

V usage is TRBV19 and J usage is TRBJ1-5; TRBD1 is a possible D gene (5 bases). The germline CDR1 and CDR2 sequences are LNHDA and SQIVND (reference sequence). This CDR3 comprises 18 residues. Trimming cost V 3 bases and J 0 bases, with 18 bases left between them. CDR3 sequence: CASSIFQGLQLSNQPQHF. In DNA form, the CDR3 reads TGTGCCAGTAGTATTTTTCAGGGTCTGCAACTTAGCAATCAGCCCCAGCATTTT. The complete variable domain, with remaining parts taken from reference TRBV19 and TRBJ1-5, reads DGGITQSPKYLFRKEGQNVTLSCEQNLNHDAMYWYRQDPGQGLRLIYYSQIVNDFQKGDIAEGYSVSREKKESFPLTVTSAQKNPTAFYLCASSIFQGLQLSNQPQHFGDGTRLSIL.

The chain carries TRBV6-1 and TRBJ1-3; D call uncertain. Trimming took off 6 bases at V and 0 bases at J, with 6 bases between the two ends. Germline CDR1 MNHNS, CDR2 SASEGT. The CDR3 runs 13 residues. The CDR3 region has the DNA TGTGCCAGCAGCCTTTACTCTGGAAACACCATATATTTT. This sequence encodes CASSLYSGNTIYF.

A few counts support this clone. The V and J genes are TRBV4-2 and TRBJ2-2; 10 bases are shared with TRBD2. The CDR3 totals 19 residues. Trimming removed 1 base from V and 1 base from J; junction bases left unmatched: 9. Germline lookup yields CDR1 LGHNA and CDR2 YNFKEQ. This CDR3 reads CASSQGQASGGLNTGELFF. In DNA form, the CDR3 reads TGTGCCAGCAGCCAAGGGCAGGCTAGCGGGGGACTGAACACCGGGGAGCTGTTTTTT.

This clone was seen a single time. This chain links TRBV6-5 with TRBJ1-6; TRBD1 aligns across 11 bases. Looked up from germline, CDR1 is MNHEY and CDR2 is SVGAGI. The ends lost 7 bases at V and 9 bases at J; junction bases unmatched: 5. The CDR3 is 14 residues long. The DNA of the CDR3 is TGTGCCAGCACCAGGACAGGGGGCGCTTCACCCCTCCACTTT. Protein: CASTRTGGASPLHF.

V usage is TRBV11-1 and J usage is TRBJ1-1, with 8 bases fitting TRBD1. Looked up from germline, CDR1 is SGHAT and CDR2 is FQDESV (reference sequence). CDR3 length: 14 amino acids. V lost 4 bases, J lost 3 bases, and 4 bases stayed unmatched. CDR3: CASSSRQGYTEAFF. The CDR3 bases are TGTGCCAGCAGCTCCCGACAGGGGTACACTGAAGCTTTCTTT.

V and J are TRBV7-9 and TRBJ2-5; D gene ambiguous. Between the trimmed V and J ends, which lost 1 base and 0 bases, there was a span of 6 bases. The CDR3 has 14 residues. Germline V gene data show CDR1 as SEHNR and CDR2 as FQNEAQ (reference sequence). CDR3 protein: CASSLGLNQETQYF. In DNA, the CDR3 is TGTGCCAGCAGCTTAGGACTGAACCAAGAGACCCAGTACTTC.